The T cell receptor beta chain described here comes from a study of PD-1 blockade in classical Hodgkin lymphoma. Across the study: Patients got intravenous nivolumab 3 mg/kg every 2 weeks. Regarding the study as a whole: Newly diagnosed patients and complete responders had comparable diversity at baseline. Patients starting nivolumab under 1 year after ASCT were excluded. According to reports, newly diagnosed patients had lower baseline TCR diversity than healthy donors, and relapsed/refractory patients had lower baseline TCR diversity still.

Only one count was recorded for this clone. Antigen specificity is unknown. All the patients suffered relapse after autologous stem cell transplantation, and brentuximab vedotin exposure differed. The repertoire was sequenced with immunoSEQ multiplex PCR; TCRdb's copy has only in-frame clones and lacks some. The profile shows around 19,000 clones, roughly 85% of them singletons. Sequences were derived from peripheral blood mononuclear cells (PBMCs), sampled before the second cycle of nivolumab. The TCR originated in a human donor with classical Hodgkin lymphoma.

The CDR3, as DNA: TGTGCCAGCAGCTTAGAGGGGACAGGAATCTACGAGCAGTACTTC. This codes for CASSLEGTGIYEQYF. The chain joins TRBV11-2 to TRBJ2-7, with 8 bases matching TRBD1. Per germline, CDR1 SGHAT and CDR2 FQNNGV. This CDR3 contains 15 residues. The V gene end was trimmed by 0 bases and the J gene end by 3 bases; junction bases not matched to a gene: 4.